This T cell receptor (beta chain) appears in the sequencing data of a study of blood T cells in healthy people across ages. A second about 6 to 11 cycle PCR used barcoded and J-beta primers. TCRdb reprocessed the 5' RACE reads via MiXCR and lists one record per CDR3 protein. The sample lists about 1.4 million distinct CDR3 sequences, approximately 59% occurring once. The germline V and J ends were trimmed by 3 bases and 7 bases, with 9 bases remaining between them. The germline gives CDR1 LNHDA, CDR2 SQIVND (reference sequence). This CDR3 is built from 12 residues. The sequenced sample was blood. This sequence originates from a man younger than 35 in good health. This chain connects TRBV19 to TRBJ1-1; possibly TRBD1 for D (6 bases). The CDR3 DNA reads TGTGCCAGTAGTATTCGGGACAATGAAGCTTTCTTT. This encodes CASSIRDNEAFF. Filled out from reference TRBV19 and TRBJ1-1, the complete variable domain reads DGGITQSPKYLFRKEGQNVTLSCEQNLNHDAMYWYRQDPGQGLRLIYYSQIVNDFQKGDIAEGYSVSREKKESFPLTVTSAQKNPTAFYLCASSIRDNEAFFGQGTRLTVV.